Listed below are T cell receptor beta chains from one sample, sequenced in a study of shared clonotypes between healthy human individuals. Repertoires were generated with immunoSEQ multiplex PCR, while TCRdb's copy carries only in-frame clones and drops some. The profile shows about 460,000 clones, approximately 71% of them singletons. The sequenced sample consisted of PBMCs. These receptors came from a woman aged 40 to 50 in good health. Some clones in this sample may be carry-over from other donors' samples. CDR3s include the opening cysteine and the closing phenylalanine or tryptophan. D genes are given only for firm matches. Clone size is shown for a subset of rows, as once, few, many or a class of expanded clone.

clone size	D gene	V gene	J gene	CDR3 DNA	CDR3 protein
NA	NA	TRBV27	TRBJ2-2	TGTGCCAGCAGTTTATTTTCCCTCGGTTTGGGCGCCGGGGAGCTGTTTTTT	CASSLFSLGLGAGELFF
NA	NA	TRBV5-4	TRBJ1-1	TGTGCCAGCAGCTTGGACCGGAACACTGAAGCTTTCTTT	CASSLDRNTEAFF
once	NA	TRBV4-2	TRBJ2-6	TGTGCCAGCAGCCAACAAACTAGAAGTGGGGCCAACGTCCTGACTTTC	CASSQQTRSGANVLTF
NA	NA	TRBV2	TRBJ2-3	TGTGCCAGCAGCCGCGGGTACGTCACAGATACGCAGTATTTT	CASSRGYVTDTQYF
few	TRBD1	TRBV4-2	TRBJ1-5	TGTGCCAGCAGCCAAGTGGGACAGGGGGCTGGACAGCCCCAGCATTTT	CASSQVGQGAGQPQHF
few	NA	TRBV28	TRBJ1-2	TGTGCCAGCCGAGACAGAAGTAGGAAGGGCTACACCTTC	CASRDRSRKGYTF
NA	NA	TRBV28	TRBJ2-2	TGTGCCAGCAGACCCCCGGCCGGAACCGGGGAGCTGTTTTTT	CASRPPAGTGELFF
NA	NA	TRBV27	TRBJ2-7	TGTGCCAGCAGTTTATACGGGAGTGGGTACGAGCAGTACTTC	CASSLYGSGYEQYF
NA	NA	TRBV5-1	TRBJ1-3	TGCGCCAGCAGCTTTTCCGCGGGCTCTGGAAACACCATATATTTT	CASSFSAGSGNTIYF
NA	NA	TRBV5-4	TRBJ1-2	TGTGCCAGCAGCCCCGGACGGTTGTCCTATGGCTACACCTTC	CASSPGRLSYGYTF
NA	NA	TRBV6-9	TRBJ2-7	TGTGCCAGCAGTTCGTTTACTGATTCCTACGAGCAGTACTTC	CASSSFTDSYEQYF
NA	NA	TRBV29-1	TRBJ1-4	TGCAGCGCTGGTAATAATGAAAAACTGTTTTTT	CSAGNNEKLFF
NA	NA	TRBV11-2	TRBJ2-7	TGTGCCAGCAGCTTAGCGACTAGGGGAAACTCCTACGAGCAGTACTTC	CASSLATRGNSYEQYF
NA	NA	TRBV21-1	TRBJ1-4	TGTGCCAGCAGCAAAGAGGGGGGCTTTTTT	CASSKEGGFF
few	NA	TRBV7-9	TRBJ2-7	TGTGCCAGCAGCTCTGACGGACGATCCTACGAGCAGTACTTC	CASSSDGRSYEQYF
NA	NA	TRBV5-1	TRBJ1-5	TGCGCCAGCAGCTTGATGGGGGCCAACAATCAGCCCCAGCATTTT	CASSLMGANNQPQHF
NA	TRBD1	TRBV27	TRBJ1-2	TGTGCCAGCAGTTTATCGAATAGACAGGGGCTAGGCTACACCTTC	CASSLSNRQGLGYTF
NA	NA	TRBV7-3	TRBJ2-5	TGTGCCAGCAGCTTAACGGGGAGTTCCCAAGAGACCCAGTACTTC	CASSLTGSSQETQYF
NA	NA	TRBV21-1	TRBJ1-1	TGTGCCAGCCCAATCCTTGGGGCAGGGCTCCAAAACACTGAAGCTTTCTTT	CASPILGAGLQNTEAFF
few	NA	TRBV28	TRBJ1-4	TGTGCCAGTACGCCGGGCAGTACACATGAAAAACTGTTTTTT	CASTPGSTHEKLFF
NA	TRBD2	TRBV6-6	TRBJ2-5	TGTGCCAGCAGGATTAGCGGGGCCAAAGAGACCCAGTACTTC	CASRISGAKETQYF
NA	NA	TRBV2	TRBJ1-3	TGTGCCAGCAGTCAGGGACCCGGCTCTGGAAACACCATATATTTT	CASSQGPGSGNTIYF
NA	NA	TRBV7-6	TRBJ2-2	TGTGCCAGCAGCTTATGGGGGAACACCGGGGAGCTGTTTTTT	CASSLWGNTGELFF
NA	NA	TRBV25-1	TRBJ2-3	TGTGCCAGCGGGGTGCGTTCGCAGTATTTT	CASGVRSQYF
NA	TRBD2	TRBV14	TRBJ2-3	TGTGCCAGCAGCTCGGGACTAGTTGGCACAGATACGCAGTATTTT	CASSSGLVGTDTQYF
once	NA	TRBV5-1	TRBJ2-5	TGCGCCAGCAGCTTGGAGCAAGAGACCCAGTACTTC	CASSLEQETQYF
NA	NA	TRBV2	TRBJ1-4	TGTGCCAGCACAAGGACACGTGCAACTAATGAAAAACTGTTTTTT	CASTRTRATNEKLFF
few	TRBD1	TRBV28	TRBJ2-7	TGTGCCAGCAGTGTCTCCGGGACAGGGGTTCCCTACGAGCAGTACTTC	CASSVSGTGVPYEQYF
NA	NA	TRBV5-4	TRBJ2-7	TGTGCCAGCAGCTTGGGGGCAGAAACCTACGAGCAGTACTTC	CASSLGAETYEQYF